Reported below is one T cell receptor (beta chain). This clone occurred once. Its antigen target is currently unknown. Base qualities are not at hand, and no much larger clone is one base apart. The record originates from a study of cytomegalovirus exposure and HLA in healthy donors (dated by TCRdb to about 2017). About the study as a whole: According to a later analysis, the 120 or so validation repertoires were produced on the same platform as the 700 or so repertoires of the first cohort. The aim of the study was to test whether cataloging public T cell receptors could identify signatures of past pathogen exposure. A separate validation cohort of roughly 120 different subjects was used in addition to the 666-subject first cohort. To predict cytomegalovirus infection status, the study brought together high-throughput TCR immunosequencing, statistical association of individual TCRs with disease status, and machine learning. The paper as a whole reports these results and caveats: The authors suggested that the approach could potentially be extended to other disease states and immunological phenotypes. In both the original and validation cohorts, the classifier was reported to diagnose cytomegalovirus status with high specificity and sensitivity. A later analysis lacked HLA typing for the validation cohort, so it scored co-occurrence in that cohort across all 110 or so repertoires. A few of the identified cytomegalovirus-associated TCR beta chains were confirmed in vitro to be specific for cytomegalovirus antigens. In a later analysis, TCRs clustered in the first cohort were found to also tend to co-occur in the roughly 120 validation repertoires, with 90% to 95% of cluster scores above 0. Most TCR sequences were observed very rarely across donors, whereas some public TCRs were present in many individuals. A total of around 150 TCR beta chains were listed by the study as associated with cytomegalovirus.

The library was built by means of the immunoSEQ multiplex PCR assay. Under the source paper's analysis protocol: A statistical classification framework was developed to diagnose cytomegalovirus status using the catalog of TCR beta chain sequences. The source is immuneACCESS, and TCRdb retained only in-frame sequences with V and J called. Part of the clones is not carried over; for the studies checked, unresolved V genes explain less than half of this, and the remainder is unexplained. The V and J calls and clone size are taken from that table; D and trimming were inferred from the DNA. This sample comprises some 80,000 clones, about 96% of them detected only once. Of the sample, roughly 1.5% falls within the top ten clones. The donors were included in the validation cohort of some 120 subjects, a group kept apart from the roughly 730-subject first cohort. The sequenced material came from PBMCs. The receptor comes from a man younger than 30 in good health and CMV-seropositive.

The encoded CDR3 is CASSLPGQGYEQYF. The sequence in DNA is TGCGCCAGCAGCTTACCGGGACAGGGGTACGAGCAGTACTTC. Rearrangement joined TRBV5-1 to TRBJ2-7, with 10 central nucleotides matching TRBD1. The germline V and J ends show losses of 2 bases and 4 bases respectively, and no gene match explains 3 bases of the junction. CDR1 is given as SGHRS and CDR2 as YFSETQ, both from the germline V gene. The cysteine opens and the phenylalanine closes a CDR3 of 14 amino acids. Only the CDR3 portion is preserved as DNA: 42 bases, with reading frame beginning at the first base. When the CDR3 is completed using the reference TRBV5-1 and TRBJ2-7 genes on either side, the full variable domain is KAGVTQTPRYLIKTRGQQVTLSCSPISGHRSVSWYQQTPGQGLQFLFEYFSETQRNKGNFPGRFSGRQFSNSRSEMNVSTLELGDSALYLCASSLPGQGYEQYFGPGTRLTVT.